This T cell receptor beta chain emerged from a study of blood T cell repertoires in COVID-19. Study information: Acute-phase and convalescent COVID-19 samples originated in the United States, Italy and Spain.

This clone came up a few times. Germline values: CDR1 SQVTM, CDR2 ANQGSEA. Trimming removed 2 bases at V and 1 base at J, with 4 bases between. This CDR3 spans 12 amino acids. Per the study methods: Estimated nucleated cell counts came from reference gene primer amplification. Clones were sequenced by immunoSEQ multiplex PCR, and TCRdb holds only the in-frame ones, with some missing. From that table come the V and J calls and clone size; the DNA was used to work out D and trimming. The sample includes about 160,000 clones, more than 65% seen only once; the top ten take about a sixth. Participants spanned ages about 18 to 89 years and resided in 20 to 25 US areas.

The sequencing sample was made of PBMCs or T cells enriched from blood (not recorded which). The chain is built from TRBV29-1 and TRBJ2-3; D is undetermined. The TCR was taken from a man aged 55 to 70 who had recovered from COVID-19. Here the CDR3 DNA reads TGCAGCGTTGAACCGGGCACAGATACGCAGTATTTT. This gives the protein CSVEPGTDTQYF.